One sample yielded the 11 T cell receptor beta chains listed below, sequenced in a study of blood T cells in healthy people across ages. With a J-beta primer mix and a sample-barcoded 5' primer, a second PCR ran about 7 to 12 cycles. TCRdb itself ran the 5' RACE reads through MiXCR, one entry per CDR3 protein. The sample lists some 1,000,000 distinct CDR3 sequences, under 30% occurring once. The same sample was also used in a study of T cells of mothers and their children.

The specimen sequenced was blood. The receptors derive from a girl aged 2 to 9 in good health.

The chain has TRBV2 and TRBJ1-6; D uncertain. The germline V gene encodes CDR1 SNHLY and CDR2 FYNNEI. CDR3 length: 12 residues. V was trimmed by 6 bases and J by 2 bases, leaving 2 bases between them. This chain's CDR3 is CASSPYNSPLHF. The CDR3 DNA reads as TGTGCCAGCAGCCCCTATAATTCACCCCTCCACTTT.

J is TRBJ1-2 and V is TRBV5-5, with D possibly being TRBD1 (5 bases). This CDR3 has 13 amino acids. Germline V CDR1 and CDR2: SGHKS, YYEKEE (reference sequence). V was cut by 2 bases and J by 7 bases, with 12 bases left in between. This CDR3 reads CASSLGVLGGYTF. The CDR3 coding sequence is TGTGCCAGCAGCTTAGGGGTTCTGGGTGGCTACACCTTC.

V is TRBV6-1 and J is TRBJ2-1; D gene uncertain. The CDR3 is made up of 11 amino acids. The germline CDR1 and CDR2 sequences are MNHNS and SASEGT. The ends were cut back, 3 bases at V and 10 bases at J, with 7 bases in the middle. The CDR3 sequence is CASSDPTEQFF. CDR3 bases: TGTGCCAGCAGTGATCCCACGGAGCAGTTCTTC.

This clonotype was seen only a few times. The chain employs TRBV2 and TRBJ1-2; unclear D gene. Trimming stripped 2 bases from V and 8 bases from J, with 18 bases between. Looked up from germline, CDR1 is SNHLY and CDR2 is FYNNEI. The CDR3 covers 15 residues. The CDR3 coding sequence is TGTGCCAGCAGTGAAACAAGTCCGCCTGCCCTCGGCTACACCTTC. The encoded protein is CASSETSPPALGYTF.

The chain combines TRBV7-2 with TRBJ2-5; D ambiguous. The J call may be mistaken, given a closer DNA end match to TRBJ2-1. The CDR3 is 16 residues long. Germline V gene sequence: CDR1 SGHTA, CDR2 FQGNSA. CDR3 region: CASSLASRPPYNEQFF. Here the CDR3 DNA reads TGTGCCAGCAGCTTAGCCTCTCGGCCGCCTTACAATGAGCAGTTCTTC.

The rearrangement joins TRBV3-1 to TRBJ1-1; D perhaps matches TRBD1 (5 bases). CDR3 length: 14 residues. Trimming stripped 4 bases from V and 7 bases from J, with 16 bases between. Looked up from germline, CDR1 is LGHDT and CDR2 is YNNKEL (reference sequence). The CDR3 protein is CASSPSTGGLEAFF. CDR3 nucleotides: TGTGCCAGCAGCCCGTCGACGGGGGGTCTTGAAGCTTTCTTT.

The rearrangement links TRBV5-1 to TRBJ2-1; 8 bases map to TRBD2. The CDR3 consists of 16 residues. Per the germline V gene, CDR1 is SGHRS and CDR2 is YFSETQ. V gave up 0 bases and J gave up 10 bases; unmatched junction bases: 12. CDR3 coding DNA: TGCGCCAGCAGCTTGGAGGTAACGGGAGGGCCTAGGGAGCAGTTCTTC. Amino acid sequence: CASSLEVTGGPREQFF.

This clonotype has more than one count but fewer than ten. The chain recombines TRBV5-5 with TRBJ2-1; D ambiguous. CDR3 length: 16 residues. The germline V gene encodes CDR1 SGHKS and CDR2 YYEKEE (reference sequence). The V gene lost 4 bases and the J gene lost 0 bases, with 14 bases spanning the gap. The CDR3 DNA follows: TGTGCCAGCAGCCCTGGGGTGATTAGCTCCTACAATGAGCAGTTCTTC. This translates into CASSPGVISSYNEQFF.

CDR3 DNA sequence: TGTGCCAGCACCCTCTTCGGAGCAGCCTTAGATGGCTACACCTTC. Translating it yields CASTLFGAALDGYTF. The V gene is TRBV6-2 or TRBV6-3, the J gene TRBJ1-2; D unresolved. The V gene lost 7 bases and the J gene lost 6 bases, with 21 bases spanning the gap. The germline gives CDR1 MNHEY, CDR2 SVGEGT. The CDR3 covers 15 residues.

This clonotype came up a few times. CDR3 nucleotides: TGCAGCGTTGAATTCCCCGGCTTCGGGGAGCTGTTTTTT. The encoded protein is CSVEFPGFGELFF. This chain connects TRBV29-1 to TRBJ2-2; no clear D. The V gene's germline CDR1 is SQVTM and CDR2 ANQGSEA. V was trimmed by 2 bases and J by 7 bases, leaving 11 bases between them. There are 13 residues in the CDR3.

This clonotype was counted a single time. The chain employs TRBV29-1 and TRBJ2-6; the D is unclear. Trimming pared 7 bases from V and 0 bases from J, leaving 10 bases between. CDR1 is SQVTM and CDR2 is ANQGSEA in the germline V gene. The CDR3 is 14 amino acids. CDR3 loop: CSACEDSGANVLTF. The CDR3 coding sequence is TGCAGCGCGTGTGAGGACTCTGGGGCCAACGTCCTGACTTTC.